This TCR beta chain was observed in a study of human T cells and chemical hapten exposure. TCRdb fed the RACE reads into MiXCR, producing one record per CDR3 protein. The top ten hold approximately 2% of the sample, which has around 99,000 distinct CDR3 sequences, around 12% seen once. Overall study findings and caveats: All donors were alopecia patients, so their immunity may differ from that of healthy people. Significantly greater numbers of large CDR3 similarity clusters came from expanded TCRs than from controls. A positive correlation with patch test score was found for PT1 expanded TCR counts.

Time point indicated: patch test 1, 2 weeks after DPC sensitization. Treatment here: therapeutic diphenylcyclopropenone sensitization with weekly scalp DPC. Blood collection happened ahead of applying each patch test. This clonotype was detected a few times. The antigen remains undetermined. The clonotype originates from a middle-aged woman with alopecia areata. Some clones in this sample may be carry-over from other donors' samples. The sample consisted of whole blood, taken in connection with sensitization to the hapten diphenylcyclopropenone (DPC).

CDR3: CASSESTGIPNQPQHF. DNA of the CDR3: TGTGCCAGCAGCGAATCAACAGGGATCCCCAATCAGCCCCAGCATTTT. The chain links TRBV7-8 to TRBJ1-5, with a weak D call TRBD1 (6 bases). Trimming took 5 bases from V and 3 from J, leaving 17 bases between them. CDR3 length: 16 residues. The germline V gene has CDR1 SGHVS and CDR2 FQNEAQ.